A single T cell receptor beta chain is shown here with its context. These data are taken from a study of control samples from healthy donors and cancer patients. The germline CDR1 and CDR2 sequences are SGDLS and YYNGEE. Losses at the gene ends were 3 bases for V and 2 bases for J; bases not matched to a gene: 7. The CDR3 is 16 amino acids. Profiling relied on immunoSEQ multiplex PCR, and the TCRdb table lists in-frame clones only, not all of them. The sample consists of fewer than 150,000 clones, around 90% of them appearing once. The sequence was obtained from a man aged 18 to 29 in good health. The chain carries TRBV9 and TRBJ1-4, with 7 positions matching TRBD1. Sample: blood. CDR3 sequence (DNA): TGTGCCAGCAGCGGAGGAGAGACAGGGACTAATGAAAAACTGTTTTTT. This translates into CASSGGETGTNEKLFF.